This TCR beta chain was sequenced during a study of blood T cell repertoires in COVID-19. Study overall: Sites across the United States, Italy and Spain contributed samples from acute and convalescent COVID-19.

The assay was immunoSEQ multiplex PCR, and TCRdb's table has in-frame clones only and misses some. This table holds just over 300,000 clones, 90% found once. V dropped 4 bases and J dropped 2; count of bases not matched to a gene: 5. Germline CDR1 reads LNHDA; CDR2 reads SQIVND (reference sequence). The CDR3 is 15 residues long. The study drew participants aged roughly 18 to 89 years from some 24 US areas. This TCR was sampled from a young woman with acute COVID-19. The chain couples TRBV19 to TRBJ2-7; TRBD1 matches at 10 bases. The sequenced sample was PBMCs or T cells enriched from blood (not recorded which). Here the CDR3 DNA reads TGTGCCAGTAGTAGTGGACAGGGGGAGGCCTACGAGCAGTACTTC. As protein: CASSSGQGEAYEQYF.